This TCR beta chain was sequenced in a study of cytomegalovirus exposure and HLA in healthy donors. Points from the study as a whole: Subsequent analysis of the 95 to 150 validation repertoires found a tendency for first-cohort TCR clusters to co-occur.

Germline-derived CDR1 and CDR2 are SQVTM and ANQGSEA. This CDR3 comprises 10 residues. The germline V and J ends were trimmed by 5 bases and 7 bases, with 5 bases remaining between them. Only one count was recorded for this clone. Its antigen is unidentified. Generated by immunoSEQ multiplex PCR, the TCRdb table keeps only in-frame clones and is missing some. The sample lists 190,000 or so clones; around 82% were seen once. Specimen: PBMCs. This receptor was identified in a woman aged 18-29 years in good health and CMV-seropositive. The genes are TRBV29-1 and TRBJ2-2; D call uncertain. CDR3 residues: CSVFHGELFF. The CDR3 DNA reads TGCAGCGTTTTCCACGGGGAGCTGTTTTTT.